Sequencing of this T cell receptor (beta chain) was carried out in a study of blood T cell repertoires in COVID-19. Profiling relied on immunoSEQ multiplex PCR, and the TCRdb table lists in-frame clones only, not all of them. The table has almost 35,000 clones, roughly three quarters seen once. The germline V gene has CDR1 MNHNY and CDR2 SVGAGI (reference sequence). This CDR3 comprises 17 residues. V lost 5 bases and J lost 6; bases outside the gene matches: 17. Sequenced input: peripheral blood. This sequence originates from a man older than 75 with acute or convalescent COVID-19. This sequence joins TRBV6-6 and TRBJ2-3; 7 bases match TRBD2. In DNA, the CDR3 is TGTGCCAGCAGTCCCGGTTCGACTAGCCGATACTCGGATACGCAGTATTTT. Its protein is CASSPGSTSRYSDTQYF.